This T cell receptor (beta chain) was sequenced in a study of early T cells in non-severe SARS-CoV-2 infection. Study-wide background: Sequencing used unsorted whole-blood bulk RNA, so chains lack pairing. Whole-study results and caveats: In VDJdb matching, anti-spike CD8 responses were favored while private and CD4 specificities went missing.

Germline V lookup: CDR1 MNHEY, CDR2 SVGAGI. The CDR3 runs 15 residues. V lost 6 bases to trimming and J lost 4 bases; unmatched junction nucleotides: 8. Turning to this clonotype: The antigen is not known.

In the library, individual cDNA molecules carried attached unique molecular identifiers. MiXCR was run by TCRdb on the 5' RACE reads, yielding one entry per CDR3 protein. Counted here are 20,000 to 30,000 distinct CDR3 sequences, around 4% occurring once; the ten biggest clones make up less than 20%. The sample comprised whole blood. The chain joins TRBV6-5 to TRBJ2-2; 7 nucleotides agree with TRBD1. This sequence was found in an adult who was a healthcare worker with PCR-confirmed SARS-CoV-2 infection or an uninfected control (not recorded which). The CDR3 DNA reads TGTGCCAGCAGGTTCGAGGGACAGCTCACCGGGGAGCTGTTTTTT. It yields the protein CASRFEGQLTGELFF.